This TCR beta chain was observed in a study of low-dose radiotherapy and immunotherapy resistance in tumors. Study as a whole: Patients were on oral aspirin 300 mg taken daily for four cycles from cycle 1 day 1.

This clonotype was counted at least ten times. First-strand cDNA relied on TRAV- and TRBV-specific primers spanning alpha and beta chains. For amplifying TCRs, the PCR ran for 20 to 25 cycles with Phusion, which was used together with a constant-region primer and the adapter on the V primers. TCRdb recomputed calls from the reads with MiXCR, one row per CDR3 protein. The sample lists about 39,000 distinct CDR3 sequences, less than 25% seen once, with just under 9.5% in the top ten. Indicated time point: after trial treatment. Treatment denoted: LDRT plus nivolumab, ipilimumab, low-dose cyclophosphamide and aspirin (RACIN trial). Ipilimumab, nivolumab, aspirin, low-dose cyclophosphamide and low-dose radiotherapy were administered to donors. Germline CDR1 is SEHNR and CDR2 is FQNEAQ (reference sequence). The CDR3 has 14 amino acids. The J segment lost 6 bases and the V segment lost 3 bases, leaving 6 bases of the junction unmatched.

This sequence joins TRBV7-9 and TRBJ2-3; 7 bases fit TRBD2. This sequence was found in a female donor with ovarian cancer. This specimen was PBMCs, taken after low-dose radiotherapy plus immunotherapy. The CDR3: CASSFPREVDTQYF. In DNA, the CDR3 is TGTGCCAGCAGCTTTCCCCGGGAGGTTGATACGCAGTATTTT.